This TCR beta chain stems from a study of cytomegalovirus exposure and HLA in healthy donors. Study overall: Most genotyped donors, around 78% of around 370, had Caucasian-associated genetic ancestry.

The study, taken as a whole, reports: Researchers counted 164 TCR beta chains as cytomegalovirus-associated. A previous analysis found most TCR beta V segments productive roughly 90% or roughly 30% of the time. The records held CMV serostatus as the only immune exposure information.

Turning to this clone: Its specificity is not known.

Germline V CDR1 and CDR2: SEHNR, FQNEAQ (reference sequence). V was clipped by 5 bases and J by 6 bases; unmatched bases: 7. CDR3 length: 14 residues. With 60 Vbeta and 13 Jbeta primers, the PCR was carried out. Libraries were prepared by immunoSEQ multiplex PCR; TCRdb keeps only in-frame clonotypes and omits some of them. The sample consists of tens of thousands of clones, around three quarters of them appearing once. What was sequenced was PBMCs. The chain carries TRBV7-9 and TRBJ1-2; 9 nucleotides align to TRBD1. This clonotype was sampled from a man aged 50 to 59 in good health and CMV-seronegative. The CDR3 DNA is TGTGCCAGCAGCATTCAACAGGGGGCAAATGGCTACACCTTC. It is translated as CASSIQQGANGYTF.